This TCR beta chain is drawn from a study of blood T cell repertoires in COVID-19. Whole-study context: Researchers got acute and convalescent COVID-19 samples from the United States, Italy and Spain. T cells, B-cell-depleted T cells, or PBMCs provided the cDNA or gDNA that served as material.

In the original processing: Reference gene primers were amplified, and this amplification served to estimate nucleated cell counts. Here immunoSEQ multiplex PCR was the method, and the copy in TCRdb shows in-frame clones only, minus some. That table furnishes V, J and clone size, whereas the DNA furnished D and trimming. The sample contains some 320,000 clones, 85% to 90% of which appear only once. Trimming removed 10 bases from V and 1 base from J; junction bases left unmatched: 6. This CDR3 contains 14 residues. Looked up from germline, CDR1 is WSHSY and CDR2 is SAAADI. The sample taken for sequencing was PBMCs or T cells enriched from blood (not recorded which). The TCR was taken from a woman in her 50s who had been exposed to COVID-19. The chain joins TRBV10-2 to TRBJ2-2; 7 nucleotides match TRBD1. DNA for the CDR3: TGCGCCATTCAGGGGGACCTGAACACCGGGGAGCTGTTTTTT. Its protein product is CAIQGDLNTGELFF.